The clone carrying this TCR beta chain was counted between two and nine times. Other DNA sequences in this sample translate to the same CDR3. Sequenced by immunoSEQ multiplex PCR; TCRdb stores in-frame clones only, minus some. This sample has 2 million to 2.5 million clones, with about nine tenths found just once. The sample is drawn from a study of shared clonotypes between healthy human individuals. The germline CDR1 and CDR2 sequences are SGHTA and FQGNSA. The ends were cut back, 0 bases at V and 4 bases at J, with 0 bases in the middle. The CDR3 totals 11 residues. V usage is TRBV7-2 and J usage is TRBJ2-5; D not certain. This sequence originates from a man between 18 and 29 years old in good health. Some clones in this sample may be carry-over from other donors' samples. Input material: naive CD4+ T cells from PBMCs. Subset denoted: CD45RA+ positively selected. CDR3 in amino acids: CASSLAETQYF. Here the CDR3 DNA reads TGTGCCAGCAGCTTAGCAGAGACCCAGTACTTC.